A selection of T cell receptor beta chains follows, all from one sample in a study of control samples from healthy donors and cancer patients. Using immunoSEQ multiplex PCR, the repertoire was profiled, and TCRdb retains in-frame clones only, with some absent. Found here are around 130,000 clones, over 85% of them singletons; the top ten hold approximately 8%. The source material was PBMCs. These receptors were obtained from a man in his fifties or sixties with head and neck cancer. CDR3s include the opening cysteine and the closing phenylalanine or tryptophan. A D gene is named only where the DNA matches it firmly. Where a row states a size, it is once, few, many or the class of an expanded clone; other rows omit it.

D	size	V	J	CDR3	DNA
.	.	TRBV6-2/TRBV6-3	TRBJ1-6	CASSYSRGVGSPLHF	TGTGCCAGCAGTTACTCGAGGGGGGTTGGGTCACCCCTCCACTTT
.	.	TRBV27	TRBJ1-3	CASSTGSGNTIYF	TGTGCCAGCAGTACAGGGTCTGGAAACACCATATATTTT
.	.	TRBV29-1	TRBJ1-3	CSVEAGSGNTIYF	TGCAGCGTTGAGGCCGGCTCTGGAAACACCATATATTTT
.	.	TRBV7-9	TRBJ1-4	CASSLRQNSEKLFF	TGTGCCAGCAGCCTCAGACAGAATTCTGAAAAACTGTTTTTT
TRBD2	.	TRBV27	TRBJ2-7	CASRALASGLSYEQYF	TGTGCCAGCAGAGCCCTGGCTAGCGGACTCTCCTACGAGCAGTACTTC
TRBD1	.	TRBV7-9	TRBJ2-5	CASSLGGQSSETQYF	TGTGCCAGCAGCTTAGGGGGACAGTCTTCGGAGACCCAGTACTTC
.	.	TRBV9	TRBJ1-4	CASSVVVWGINEKLFF	TGTGCCAGCAGCGTAGTAGTATGGGGAATTAATGAAAAACTGTTTTTT
.	.	TRBV6-6	TRBJ2-5	CASSRTRVRSQETQYF	TGTGCCAGCAGTCGAACGAGGGTCCGGTCACAAGAGACCCAGTACTTC
TRBD1	.	TRBV7-2	TRBJ1-5	CASSLGQGAGQPQHF	TGTGCCAGCAGCTTAGGCCAGGGGGCAGGGCAGCCCCAGCATTTT
.	.	TRBV29-1	TRBJ1-2	CSSGGGGGYTF	TGCAGCTCCGGCGGGGGTGGTGGCTACACCTTC
.	.	TRBV5-8	TRBJ1-1	CASSLRYVSEAFF	TGTGCCAGCAGCTTGCGCTATGTAAGTGAAGCTTTCTTT
.	.	TRBV12-3/TRBV12-4	TRBJ1-5	CASSRETNQPQHF	TGTGCCAGCAGTCGGGAAACAAATCAGCCCCAGCATTTT
TRBD1	once	TRBV7-2	TRBJ2-7	CASSFRDRSSYEQYF	TGTGCCAGCAGCTTCCGGGACAGGAGCTCCTACGAGCAGTACTTC
.	.	TRBV3-1/TRBV3-2	TRBJ2-2	CASSRGVTGELFF	TGTGCCAGCAGCCGCGGGGTCACCGGGGAGCTGTTTTTT
.	.	TRBV2	TRBJ2-1	CASSLQGHEQFF	TGTGCCAGCAGTCTACAGGGTCATGAGCAGTTCTTC
.	.	TRBV10-3	TRBJ1-2	CAISESVGHGYTF	TGTGCCATCAGTGAGTCGGTAGGGCATGGCTACACCTTC
.	.	TRBV7-9	TRBJ2-7	CASSLLDSEQYF	TGTGCCAGCAGCTTATTGGACTCGGAGCAGTACTTC
TRBD1	.	TRBV3-1/TRBV3-2	TRBJ2-2	CASSRQGTGVGELFF	TGTGCCAGCAGCCGACAAGGGACAGGGGTCGGGGAGCTGTTTTTT
.	.	TRBV28	TRBJ2-7	CASSWGGLEQYF	TGTGCCAGCAGTTGGGGGGGGCTCGAGCAGTACTTC
TRBD1	.	TRBV10-3	TRBJ1-5	CAITQCRDRDNQPQHF	TGTGCCATCACCCAATGTCGGGACAGGGACAATCAGCCCCAGCATTTT
TRBD1	.	TRBV27	TRBJ1-5	CASSPGTGGNQPQHF	TGTGCCAGCAGCCCAGGGACAGGGGGCAATCAGCCCCAGCATTTT
.	.	TRBV11-2	TRBJ1-4	CASSVRPGGEKLFF	TGTGCCAGCAGCGTCCGGCCCGGAGGGGAAAAACTGTTTTTT
.	.	TRBV27	TRBJ2-6	CASSSRDADSGANVLTF	TGTGCCAGCAGTTCCCGGGACGCCGACTCTGGGGCCAACGTCCTGACTTTC